Listed here are 26 T cell receptor beta chains from one sample, sequenced in a study of cytomegalovirus exposure and HLA in healthy donors. PCR involved 60 Vbeta and 13 Jbeta primers. TCRdb's copy holds only in-frame clones and misses some; the assay was immunoSEQ multiplex PCR. Counted here are about 160,000 clones, roughly 79% occurring once; the ten biggest clones make up over 10%. Sample: PBMCs. The receptors derive from a woman aged 45-60 years in good health and CMV-seronegative.

The chain has TRBV7-6 and TRBJ2-1; weak D call: TRBD2 (7 bases). The V gene lost 5 bases and the J gene lost 9 bases, with 14 bases spanning the gap. There are 13 residues in the CDR3. Looked up from germline, CDR1 is SGHVS and CDR2 is FNYEAQ. CDR3 residues: CASSGGGTTEQFF. The CDR3 nucleotides are TGTGCCAGCAGCGGAGGGGGGACTACTGAGCAGTTCTTC.

The chain links TRBV7-2 to TRBJ2-7, with 7 bases matching TRBD1. CDR3 length: 13 residues. The germline CDR1 and CDR2 sequences are SGHTA and FQGNSA. The ends lost 5 bases at V and 1 base at J; junction bases unmatched: 2. Here the CDR3 DNA reads TGTGCCAGCAGCCGACAGGGTTCCTACGAGCAGTACTTC. Its protein is CASSRQGSYEQYF.

The CDR3 region is CASSLVLGAYEQYF. DNA of the CDR3: TGTGCCAGCAGCTTAGTTCTGGGCGCGTACGAGCAGTACTTC. V is TRBV7-2 and J is TRBJ2-5; D is unclear. The J call is in doubt because the DNA end fits TRBJ2-7 better. Per germline, CDR1 SGHTA and CDR2 FQGNSA. This CDR3 comprises 14 residues.

A few counts support this clone. V is TRBV28 and J is TRBJ1-2; no definite D call. Germline-derived CDR1 and CDR2 are MDHEN and SYDVKM. The CDR3 has 12 residues. With 2 bases removed from V and 1 base from J, the gap between germline ends came to 2 bases. CDR3 DNA: TGTGCCAGCAGTTTACTTAACTATGGCTACACCTTC. Its protein is CASSLLNYGYTF.

This chain uses TRBV4-3 with TRBJ2-2; 8 bases align to TRBD2. Germline V gives CDR1 LGHNA, CDR2 YSLEER. CDR3 length: 16 amino acids. J lost 7 bases, V lost 0 bases, and 7 bases had no gene match. CDR3 protein: CASSQDIGGGNGELFF. The DNA for the CDR3 is TGCGCCAGCAGCCAAGATATCGGGGGGGGAAACGGGGAGCTGTTTTTT.

The gene calls are TRBV2 and TRBJ1-2, with 7 nucleotides matching TRBD1. The CDR3 runs to 13 residues. Trimming took 5 bases from V and 2 from J; bases not matched to a gene: 2. Germline V gene data show CDR1 as SNHLY and CDR2 as FYNNEI. This chain's CDR3 is CASSPQGNYGYTF. Here the CDR3 DNA reads TGTGCCAGCAGTCCACAGGGGAACTATGGCTACACCTTC.

The chain is built from TRBV19 and TRBJ2-2; 8 bases line up with TRBD2. V lost 6 bases and J lost 4; bases outside the gene matches: 7. The length of the CDR3 is 15 residues. Germline V gives CDR1 LNHDA, CDR2 SQIVND (reference sequence). CDR3 nucleotide sequence: TGTGCCAGTAGCGGGACTAGAAAGGGCACCGGGGAGCTGTTTTTT. This sequence encodes CASSGTRKGTGELFF.

This sequence joins TRBV7-2 and TRBJ1-5, with D possibly TRBD1 on 5 matching bases. The germline V and J ends were trimmed by 5 bases and 6 bases, with 17 bases remaining between them. Germline V gene sequence: CDR1 SGHTA, CDR2 FQGNSA. The CDR3 has 15 amino acids. As DNA, the CDR3 is TGTGCCAGCAGCCAAGGAGGAGGGGACGGTCAGCCCCAGCATTTT. Amino acid sequence: CASSQGGGDGQPQHF.

This chain uses TRBV6-5 with TRBJ2-5; 12 nucleotides match TRBD2. Unmatched junction bases numbered 5, after V lost 4 bases and J lost 2 bases. Germline CDR1 and CDR2: MNHEY and SVGAGI. The CDR3 runs to 16 residues. Written as DNA, the CDR3 is TGTGCCAGCAGTTTGACTAGCGGGAGCCCTCAAGAGACCCAGTACTTC. Encoded protein: CASSLTSGSPQETQYF.

J is TRBJ2-1 and V is TRBV4-3, with D possibly TRBD2 on 5 matching bases. There are 16 residues in the CDR3. Per germline, CDR1 LGHNA and CDR2 YSLEER. Trimming stripped 3 bases from V and 6 bases from J, with 18 bases between. The CDR3 coding sequence is TGCGCCAGCAGCCATGGATTGGCTAGCCGGAGCAATGAGCAGTTCTTC. Its protein is CASSHGLASRSNEQFF.

This clone was recorded once. The genes are TRBV5-4 and TRBJ2-2; TRBD2 is a possible D gene (5 bases). CDR3 length: 15 amino acids. Germline CDR1 and CDR2: SGHNT and YYREEE (reference sequence). The V end was cut by 6 bases, the J end by 5 bases, with 17 bases between. Written as DNA, the CDR3 is TGTGCCAGCACGACCGGAGCGGACCTGACCGGGGAGCTGTTTTTT. It encodes CASTTGADLTGELFF.

The rearrangement uses TRBV2 and TRBJ2-7; D ambiguous. The V end lost 4 bases, the J end lost 4 bases, and 5 bases lay between the germline ends. The CDR3 length is 11 residues. Germline V gives CDR1 SNHLY, CDR2 FYNNEI. CDR3 DNA: TGTGCCAGCAGTGTCACATACGAGCAGTACTTC. It is translated as CASSVTYEQYF.

The CDR3 sequence is CATRTGVYEQYF. DNA for the CDR3: TGTGCCACCCGAACGGGGGTTTACGAGCAGTACTTC. The J gene is TRBJ2-7, the V gene TRBV19; D is perhaps TRBD2 (6 bases). Trimming removed 10 bases at V and 4 bases at J, with 14 bases between. This CDR3 contains 12 residues. Germline assignment: CDR1 LNHDA and CDR2 SQIVND (reference sequence).

This sequence joins TRBV28 and TRBJ1-2; 8 bases align to TRBD1. Germline assignment: CDR1 MDHEN and CDR2 SYDVKM. The CDR3 contains 14 residues. The ends lost 5 bases at V and 4 bases at J; junction bases unmatched: 6. The CDR3 coding sequence is TGTGCCAGCAGTCAACAGGGGGAAATCTATGGCTACACCTTC. This encodes CASSQQGEIYGYTF.

The rearrangement links TRBV10-3 to TRBJ1-2; TRBD1 agrees at 8 bases. Trimming cost V 4 bases and J 7 bases; bases outside gene matches: 5. The CDR3 is 13 residues long. Germline values: CDR1 ENHRY, CDR2 SYGVKD. The DNA for the CDR3 is TGTGCCATCAGTGGCCAGGGGGCGTCTGGCTACACCTTC. Its protein product is CAISGQGASGYTF.

This chain links TRBV5-4 with TRBJ2-5, with 9 nucleotides matching TRBD2. The J call may be mistaken, given a closer DNA end match to TRBJ2-7. CDR3 length: 16 residues. Germline CDR1 SGHNT, CDR2 YYREEE (reference sequence). This CDR3 is CASSLTRGRGSYEQYF. The CDR3 region has the DNA TGTGCCAGCAGCTTAACCCGCGGGAGGGGCTCCTACGAGCAGTACTTC.

Concerning this clone: At the DNA level, this CDR3 is encoded by other sequences in the same sample as well. J is TRBJ2-3 and V is TRBV7-2, with 13 positions matching TRBD2. This CDR3 is 16 amino acids long. From germline, CDR1 is SGHTA and CDR2 FQGNSA. V lost 5 bases to trimming and J lost 1 base; unmatched junction nucleotides: 3. Here the CDR3 DNA reads TGTGCCAGCAGCCCCGGACTAGCGGGAGGCACAGATACGCAGTATTTT. It yields the protein CASSPGLAGGTDTQYF.

This chain joins TRBV7-9 and TRBJ1-1; D gene uncertain. CDR1 is SEHNR and CDR2 is FQNEAQ in the germline V gene (reference sequence). This CDR3 is built from 14 residues. Trimming took off 2 bases at V and 0 bases at J, with 7 bases between the two ends. The CDR3, as DNA: TGTGCCAGCAGCTTAACACAAATGAACACTGAAGCTTTCTTT. Protein sequence: CASSLTQMNTEAFF.

The gene calls are TRBV19 and TRBJ2-2, with 7 bases lining up with TRBD2. V trimming: 8 bases; J trimming: 6 bases; junction bases outside the gene matches: 6. This CDR3 has 13 residues. The germline V gene has CDR1 LNHDA and CDR2 SQIVND (reference sequence). The CDR3 spells CASSPGGPGELFF. CDR3 nucleotides: TGTGCCAGTTCACCGGGGGGTCCCGGGGAGCTGTTTTTT. Using reference TRBV19 and TRBJ2-2 for the parts outside the CDR3, the full variable domain is DGGITQSPKYLFRKEGQNVTLSCEQNLNHDAMYWYRQDPGQGLRLIYYSQIVNDFQKGDIAEGYSVSREKKESFPLTVTSAQKNPTAFYLCASSPGGPGELFFGEGSRLTVL.

Points on this clone: No DNA is shown, since the ends of the CDR3 on it are uncertain; the CDR3 is the one TCRdb lists. CDR3 protein: CARPLWTRYNKYSGANVLTF. The genes are TRBV27 and TRBJ2-6; TRBD1 is the table's D call and was not checked against the DNA. The CDR3 has 20 amino acids, counting both end residues. Germline-derived CDR1 and CDR2 are MNHEY and SMNVEV (reference sequence).

The chain couples TRBV27 to TRBJ2-5; TRBD2 matches at 14 bases. Unmatched junction bases numbered 3, after V lost 4 bases and J lost 2 bases. Germline V CDR1 and CDR2: MNHEY, SMNVEV (reference sequence). This CDR3 is 16 amino acids long. Written as DNA, the CDR3 is TGTGCCAGCAGTTCCTGGACTAGCGGGGGGCAAGAGACCCAGTACTTC. It yields the protein CASSSWTSGGQETQYF.

The J gene is TRBJ1-1, the V gene TRBV7-9; D not resolved. The germline CDR1 and CDR2 sequences are SEHNR and FQNEAQ (reference sequence). CDR3 length equals 15 residues. Trimming stripped 4 bases from V and 4 bases from J, with 16 bases between. DNA for the CDR3: TGTGCCAGCAGCTGGTACGAAAGGGCGGGCACTGAAGCTTTCTTT. Translated, it gives CASSWYERAGTEAFF.

The chain employs TRBV7-9 and TRBJ2-3, with 7 bases identical to TRBD2. After removal of 3 bases from V and 4 bases from J, the junction contained 4 bases not matched to a gene. Germline lookup yields CDR1 SEHNR and CDR2 FQNEAQ (reference sequence). CDR3 length equals 14 residues. The CDR3: CASSFGLVPDTQYF. The DNA of the CDR3 is TGTGCCAGCAGCTTCGGACTAGTTCCAGATACGCAGTATTTT.

The V gene is TRBV6-1, the J gene TRBJ1-1, with TRBD1 as a possible D gene (6 bases). CDR3 length: 15 amino acids. Deletions cut 3 bases from V and 1 base from J, with 12 bases between. In germline, CDR1 is MNHNS, CDR2 SASEGT. The CDR3 loop is CASSDRGHKNTEAFF. CDR3 coding DNA: TGTGCCAGCAGTGACAGGGGACATAAGAACACTGAAGCTTTCTTT.

The CDR3 here is CASSQAGTTAEKLFF. The CDR3 DNA is TGCGCCAGCAGCCAAGCCGGGACAACAGCTGAAAAACTGTTTTTT. The chain combines TRBV4-1 with TRBJ1-4, with D possibly being TRBD1 (6 bases). V dropped 1 base and J dropped 7 bases, with 13 bases sitting between them. Germline-derived CDR1 and CDR2 are MGHRA and YSYEKL. CDR3 size: 15 residues.

This clone was seen only a few times. V gene TRBV5-1 combines with J gene TRBJ2-7; 9 bases match TRBD1. The germline gives CDR1 SGHRS, CDR2 YFSETQ. The CDR3 extends over 14 amino acids. V lost 0 bases, J lost 6 bases, and 4 bases stayed unmatched. For the CDR3, the DNA is TGCGCCAGCAGCTTGGGACAGGGGGACTTCGAGCAGTACTTC. Translated: CASSLGQGDFEQYF. The full variable domain, completed using reference TRBV5-1 and TRBJ2-7, is KAGVTQTPRYLIKTRGQQVTLSCSPISGHRSVSWYQQTPGQGLQFLFEYFSETQRNKGNFPGRFSGRQFSNSRSEMNVSTLELGDSALYLCASSLGQGDFEQYFGPGTRLTVT.